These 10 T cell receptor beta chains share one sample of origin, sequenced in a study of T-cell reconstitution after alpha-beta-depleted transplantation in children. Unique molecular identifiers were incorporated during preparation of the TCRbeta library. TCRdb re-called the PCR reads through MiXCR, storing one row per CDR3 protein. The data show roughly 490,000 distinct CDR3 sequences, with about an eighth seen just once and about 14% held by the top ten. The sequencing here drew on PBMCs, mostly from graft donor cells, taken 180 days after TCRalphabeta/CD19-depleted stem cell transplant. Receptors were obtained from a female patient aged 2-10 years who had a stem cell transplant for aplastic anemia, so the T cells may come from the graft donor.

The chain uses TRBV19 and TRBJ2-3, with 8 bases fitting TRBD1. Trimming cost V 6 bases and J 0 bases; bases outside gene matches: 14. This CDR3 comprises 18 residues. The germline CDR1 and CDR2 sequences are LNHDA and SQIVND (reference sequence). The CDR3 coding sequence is TGTGCCAGTAGCCGGGACAGGTCTAGCGTGCAAAGCACAGATACGCAGTATTTT. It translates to CASSRDRSSVQSTDTQYF.

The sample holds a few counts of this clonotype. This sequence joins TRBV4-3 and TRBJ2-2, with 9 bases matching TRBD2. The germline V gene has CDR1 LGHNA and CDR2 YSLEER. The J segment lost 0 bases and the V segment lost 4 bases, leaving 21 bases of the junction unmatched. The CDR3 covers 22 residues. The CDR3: CASSLPRGLAGTKGANTGELFF. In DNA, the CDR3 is TGCGCCAGCAGCCTCCCCCGGGGGCTAGCGGGAACAAAGGGGGCGAACACCGGGGAGCTGTTTTTT.

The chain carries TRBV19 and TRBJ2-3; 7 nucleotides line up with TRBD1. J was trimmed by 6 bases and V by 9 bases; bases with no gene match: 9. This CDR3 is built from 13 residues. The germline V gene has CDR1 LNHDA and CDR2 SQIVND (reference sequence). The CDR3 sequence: CASRQGNFDTQYF. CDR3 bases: TGTGCCAGCCGACAGGGTAATTTTGATACGCAGTATTTT.

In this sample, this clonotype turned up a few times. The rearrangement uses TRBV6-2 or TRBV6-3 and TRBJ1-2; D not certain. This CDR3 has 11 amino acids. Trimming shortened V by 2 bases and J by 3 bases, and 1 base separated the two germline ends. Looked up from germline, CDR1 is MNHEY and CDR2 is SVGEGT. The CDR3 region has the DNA TGTGCCAGCAGTTACCACTATGGCTACACCTTC. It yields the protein CASSYHYGYTF.

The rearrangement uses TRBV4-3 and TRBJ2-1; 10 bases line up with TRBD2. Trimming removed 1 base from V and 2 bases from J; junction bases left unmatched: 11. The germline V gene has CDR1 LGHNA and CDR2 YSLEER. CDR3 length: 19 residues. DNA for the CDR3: TGCGCCAGCAGCCAAGGGGCTAGCGGGAGACAGGTTGCCTACAATGAGCAGTTCTTC. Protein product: CASSQGASGRQVAYNEQFF.

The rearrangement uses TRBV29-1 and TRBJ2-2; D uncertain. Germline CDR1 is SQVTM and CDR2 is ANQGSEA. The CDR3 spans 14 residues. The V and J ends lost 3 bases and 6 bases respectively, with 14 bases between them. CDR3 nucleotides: TGCAGCGTTGACGTTCGGGCCAGAGCCGGGGAGCTGTTTTTT. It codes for CSVDVRARAGELFF.

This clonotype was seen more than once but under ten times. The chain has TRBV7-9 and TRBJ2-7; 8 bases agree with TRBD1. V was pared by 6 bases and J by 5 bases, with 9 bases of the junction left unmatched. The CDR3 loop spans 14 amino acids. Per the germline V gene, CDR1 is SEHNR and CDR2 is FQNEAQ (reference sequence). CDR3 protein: CASRRQGLGHEQYF. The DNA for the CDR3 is TGTGCCAGCAGACGACAGGGGTTGGGGCACGAGCAGTACTTC.

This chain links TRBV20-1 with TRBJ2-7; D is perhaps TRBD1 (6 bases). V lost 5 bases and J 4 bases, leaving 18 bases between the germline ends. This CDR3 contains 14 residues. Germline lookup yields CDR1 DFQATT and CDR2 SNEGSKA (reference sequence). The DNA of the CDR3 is TGCAGTGCTGCCCAGGGGATTCCAAGTTACGAGCAGTACTTC. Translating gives CSAAQGIPSYEQYF.

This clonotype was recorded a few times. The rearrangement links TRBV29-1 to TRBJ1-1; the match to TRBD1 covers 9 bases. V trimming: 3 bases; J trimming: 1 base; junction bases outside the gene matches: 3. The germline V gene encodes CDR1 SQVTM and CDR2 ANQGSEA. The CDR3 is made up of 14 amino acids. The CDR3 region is CSVEGQGANTEAFF. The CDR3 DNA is TGCAGCGTTGAGGGACAGGGAGCGAACACTGAAGCTTTCTTT.

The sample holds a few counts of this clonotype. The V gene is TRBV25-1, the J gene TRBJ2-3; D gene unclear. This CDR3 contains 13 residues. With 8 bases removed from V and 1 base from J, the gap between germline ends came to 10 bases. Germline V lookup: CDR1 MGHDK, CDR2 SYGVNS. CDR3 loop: CASPPSGTDTQYF. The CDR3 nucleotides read TGTGCCAGCCCTCCGTCAGGCACAGATACGCAGTATTTT.